This T cell receptor beta chain was observed in a study of identical twins' blood T cells. One entry per CDR3 protein, called by TCRdb with MiXCR from the 5' RACE reads. The repertoire holds fewer than 450,000 distinct CDR3 sequences, with 28% as singletons. Three pairs of healthy female monozygous twins were the donors. CDR1 is SNHLY, CDR2 FYNNEI, per germline. The CDR3 runs 14 residues. V gave up 4 bases and J gave up 0 bases, with 10 bases separating them. The V call is TRBV2, the J call TRBJ2-7, with no clear D. The clonotype comes from a woman aged 18 to 49 in good health. The sample taken for sequencing was PBMCs. The CDR3 DNA follows: TGTGCCAGCAGTGCACACAAGAGCTCCTACGAGCAGTACTTC. Residues: CASSAHKSSYEQYF. Full variable domain (missing parts from reference TRBV2 and TRBJ2-7): EPEVTQTPSHQVTQMGQEVILRCVPISNHLYFYWYRQILGQKVEFLVSFYNNEISEKSEIFDDQFSVERPDGSNFTLKIRSTKLEDSAMYFCASSAHKSSYEQYFGPGTRLTVT.